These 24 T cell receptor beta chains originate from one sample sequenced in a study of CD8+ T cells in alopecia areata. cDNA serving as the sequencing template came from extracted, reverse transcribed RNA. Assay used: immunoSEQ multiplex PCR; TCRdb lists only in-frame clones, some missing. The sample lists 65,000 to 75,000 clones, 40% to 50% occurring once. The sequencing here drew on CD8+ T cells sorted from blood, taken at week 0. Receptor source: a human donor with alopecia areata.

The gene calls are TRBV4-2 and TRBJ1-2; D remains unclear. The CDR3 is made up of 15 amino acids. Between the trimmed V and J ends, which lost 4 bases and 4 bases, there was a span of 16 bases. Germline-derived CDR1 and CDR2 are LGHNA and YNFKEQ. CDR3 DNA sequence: TGTGCCAGCAGCCCTTATACTTCAGGCGGCTATGGCTACACCTTC. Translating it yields CASSPYTSGGYGYTF.

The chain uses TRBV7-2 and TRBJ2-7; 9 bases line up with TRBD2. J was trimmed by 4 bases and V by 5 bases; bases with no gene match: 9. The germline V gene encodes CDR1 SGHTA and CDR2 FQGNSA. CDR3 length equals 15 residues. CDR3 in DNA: TGTGCCAGCAGCGTGGCTAGCGGGAACGGGTACGAGCAGTACTTC. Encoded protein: CASSVASGNGYEQYF.

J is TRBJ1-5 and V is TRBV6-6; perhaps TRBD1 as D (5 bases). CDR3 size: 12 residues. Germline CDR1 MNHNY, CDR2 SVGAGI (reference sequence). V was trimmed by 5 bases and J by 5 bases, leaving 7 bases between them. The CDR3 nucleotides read TGTGCCAGCAGTCGGACACATCAGCCCCAGCATTTT. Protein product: CASSRTHQPQHF.

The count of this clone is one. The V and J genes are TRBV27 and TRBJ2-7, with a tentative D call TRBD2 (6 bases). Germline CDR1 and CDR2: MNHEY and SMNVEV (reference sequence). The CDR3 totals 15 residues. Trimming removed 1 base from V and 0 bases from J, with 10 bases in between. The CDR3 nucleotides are TGTGCCAGCAGTTTATTCGGGGGACGCTCCTACGAGCAGTACTTC. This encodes CASSLFGGRSYEQYF.

CDR3 bases: TGTGCCAGCAGTTCCCTGGCAGGGGGCTATGGCTACACCTTC. Translating it yields CASSSLAGGYGYTF. The chain has TRBV27 and TRBJ1-2, with 7 bases matching TRBD1. CDR3 length: 14 amino acids. Per germline, CDR1 MNHEY and CDR2 SMNVEV (reference sequence). Trimming at V came to 4 bases and at J to 4 bases, leaving 6 bases not matched to a gene.

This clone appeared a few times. The CDR3 is CASAATGNNEQFF. DNA of the CDR3: TGTGCTAGTGCCGCAACGGGTAACAATGAGCAGTTCTTC. The rearrangement links TRBV12-5 to TRBJ2-1; D remains ambiguous. Germline V gives CDR1 LGHNT, CDR2 FRNRAP. The CDR3 covers 13 residues. V dropped 7 bases and J dropped 5 bases, with 12 bases sitting between them. The whole variable domain, remainder taken from reference TRBV12-5 and TRBJ2-1, is DARVTQTPRHKVTEMGQEVTMRCQPILGHNTVFWYRQTMMQGLELLAYFRNRAPLDDSGMPKDRFSAEMPDATLATLKIQPSEPRDSAVYFCASAATGNNEQFFGPGTRLTVL.

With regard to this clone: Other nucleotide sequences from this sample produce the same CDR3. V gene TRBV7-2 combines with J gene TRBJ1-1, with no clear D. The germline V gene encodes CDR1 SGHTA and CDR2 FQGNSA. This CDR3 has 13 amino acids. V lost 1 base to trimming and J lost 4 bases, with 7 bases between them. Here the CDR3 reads CASSLGYGTEAFF. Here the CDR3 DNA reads TGTGCCAGCAGCTTAGGGTACGGCACTGAAGCTTTCTTT. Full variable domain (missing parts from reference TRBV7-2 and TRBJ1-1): GAGVSQSPSNKVTEKGKDVELRCDPISGHTALYWYRQSLGQGLEFLIYFQGNSAPDKSGLPSDRFSAERTGGSVSTLTIQRTQQEDSAVYLCASSLGYGTEAFFGQGTRLTVV.

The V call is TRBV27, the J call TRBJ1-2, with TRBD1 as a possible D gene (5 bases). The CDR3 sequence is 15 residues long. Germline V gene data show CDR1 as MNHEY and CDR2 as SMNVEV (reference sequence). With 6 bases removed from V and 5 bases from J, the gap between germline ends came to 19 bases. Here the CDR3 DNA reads TGTGCCAGCAGCCCTAGACAGTATTCTAGATATGGCTACACCTTC. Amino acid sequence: CASSPRQYSRYGYTF.

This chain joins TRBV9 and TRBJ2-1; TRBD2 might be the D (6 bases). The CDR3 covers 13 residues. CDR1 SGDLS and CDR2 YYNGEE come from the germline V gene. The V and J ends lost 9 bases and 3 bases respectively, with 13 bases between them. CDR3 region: CATPGGVYNEQFF. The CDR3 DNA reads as TGTGCCACCCCAGGAGGGGTCTACAATGAGCAGTTCTTC. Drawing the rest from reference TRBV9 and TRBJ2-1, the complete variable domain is DSGVTQTPKHLITATGQRVTLRCSPRSGDLSVYWYQQSLDQGLQFLIQYYNGEERAKGNILERFSAQQFPDLHSELNLSSLELGDSALYFCATPGGVYNEQFFGPGTRLTVL.

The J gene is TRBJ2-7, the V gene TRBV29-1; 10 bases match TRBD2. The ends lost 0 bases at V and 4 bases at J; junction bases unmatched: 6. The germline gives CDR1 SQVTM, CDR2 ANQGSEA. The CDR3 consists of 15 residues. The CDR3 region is CSVEEQREGPYEQYF. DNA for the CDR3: TGCAGCGTTGAAGAACAGCGGGAGGGCCCATACGAGCAGTACTTC.

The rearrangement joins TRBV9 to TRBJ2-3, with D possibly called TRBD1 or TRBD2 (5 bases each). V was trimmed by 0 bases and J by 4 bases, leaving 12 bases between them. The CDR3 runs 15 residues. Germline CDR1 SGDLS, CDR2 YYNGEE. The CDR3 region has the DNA TGTGCCAGCAGCGTAGATGGGGGTAGTGCAGATACGCAGTATTTT. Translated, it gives CASSVDGGSADTQYF. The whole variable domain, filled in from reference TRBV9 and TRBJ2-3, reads DSGVTQTPKHLITATGQRVTLRCSPRSGDLSVYWYQQSLDQGLQFLIQYYNGEERAKGNILERFSAQQFPDLHSELNLSSLELGDSALYFCASSVDGGSADTQYFGPGTRLTVL.

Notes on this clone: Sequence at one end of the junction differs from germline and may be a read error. The CDR3, as DNA: TGTGCCAGCAGCCCAGGACCTTCGAACCCTGAAGCTTTCTTT. Protein product: CASSPGPSNPEAFF. The chain is built from TRBV11-3 and TRBJ1-1; the D is unclear. The germline CDR1 and CDR2 sequences are SGHNT and YENEEA. The CDR3 sequence is 14 residues long.

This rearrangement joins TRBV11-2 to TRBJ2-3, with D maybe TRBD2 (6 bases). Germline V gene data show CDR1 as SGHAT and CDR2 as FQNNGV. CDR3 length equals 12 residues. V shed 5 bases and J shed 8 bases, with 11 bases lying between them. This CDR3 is CASSPPGGTQYF. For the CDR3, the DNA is TGTGCCAGCAGCCCACCCGGGGGTACGCAGTATTTT. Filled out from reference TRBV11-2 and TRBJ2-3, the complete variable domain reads EAGVAQSPRYKIIEKRQSVAFWCNPISGHATLYWYQQILGQGPKLLIQFQNNGVVDDSQLPKDRFSAERLKGVDSTLKIQPAKLEDSAVYLCASSPPGGTQYFGPGTRLTVL.

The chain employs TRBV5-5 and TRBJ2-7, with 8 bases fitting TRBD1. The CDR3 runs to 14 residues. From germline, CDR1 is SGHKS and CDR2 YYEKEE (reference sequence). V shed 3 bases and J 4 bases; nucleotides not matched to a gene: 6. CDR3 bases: TGTGCCAGCAGCTATAGACAGGGGAGGTACGAGCAGTACTTC. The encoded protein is CASSYRQGRYEQYF.

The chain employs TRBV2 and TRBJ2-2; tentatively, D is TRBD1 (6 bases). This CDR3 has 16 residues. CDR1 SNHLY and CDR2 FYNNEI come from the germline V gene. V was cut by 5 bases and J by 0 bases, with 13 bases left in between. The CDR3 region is CASSLWDNANTGELFF. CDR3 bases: TGTGCCAGCAGTCTTTGGGACAACGCGAACACCGGGGAGCTGTTTTTT.

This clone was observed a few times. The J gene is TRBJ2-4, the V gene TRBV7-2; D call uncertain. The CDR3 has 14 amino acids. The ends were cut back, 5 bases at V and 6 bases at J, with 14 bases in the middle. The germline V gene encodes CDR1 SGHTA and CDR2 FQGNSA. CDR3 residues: CASSPRTPGNIQYF. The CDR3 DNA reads TGTGCCAGCAGCCCGCGGACCCCCGGAAACATTCAGTACTTC.

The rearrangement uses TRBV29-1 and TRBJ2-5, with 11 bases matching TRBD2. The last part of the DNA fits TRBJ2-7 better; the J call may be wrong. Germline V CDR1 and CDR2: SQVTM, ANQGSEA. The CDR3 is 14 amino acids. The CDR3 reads CSAETSGNSYEQYF. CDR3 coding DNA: TGCAGCGCTGAGACTAGCGGGAACTCCTACGAGCAGTACTTC.

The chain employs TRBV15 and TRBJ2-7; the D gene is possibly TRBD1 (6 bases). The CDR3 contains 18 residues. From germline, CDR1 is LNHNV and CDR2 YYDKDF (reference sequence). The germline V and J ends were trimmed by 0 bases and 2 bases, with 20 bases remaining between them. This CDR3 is CATSRDWGQAARTYEQYF. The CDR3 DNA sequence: TGTGCCACCAGCAGAGATTGGGGGCAGGCAGCCCGCACCTACGAGCAGTACTTC.

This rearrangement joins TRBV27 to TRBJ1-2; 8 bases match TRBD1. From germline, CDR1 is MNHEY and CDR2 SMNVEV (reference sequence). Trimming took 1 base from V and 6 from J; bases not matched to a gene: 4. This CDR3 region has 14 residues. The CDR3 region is CASSLLQGADGYTF. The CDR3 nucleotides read TGTGCCAGCAGTTTATTGCAGGGGGCCGATGGCTACACCTTC.

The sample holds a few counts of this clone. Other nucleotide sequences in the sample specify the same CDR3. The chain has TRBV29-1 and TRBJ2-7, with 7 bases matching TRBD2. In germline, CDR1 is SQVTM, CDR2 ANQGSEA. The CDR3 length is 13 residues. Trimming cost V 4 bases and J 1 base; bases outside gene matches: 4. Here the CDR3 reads CSVVGGVSYEQYF. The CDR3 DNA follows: TGCAGCGTTGTGGGGGGGGTTTCCTACGAGCAGTACTTC.

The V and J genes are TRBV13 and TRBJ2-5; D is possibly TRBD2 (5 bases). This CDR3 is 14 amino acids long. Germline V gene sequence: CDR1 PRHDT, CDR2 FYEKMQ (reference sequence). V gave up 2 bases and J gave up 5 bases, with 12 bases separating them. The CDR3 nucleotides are TGTGCCAGCAGCTTACGGGCCCGGAGGGAGACCCAGTACTTC. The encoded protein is CASSLRARRETQYF. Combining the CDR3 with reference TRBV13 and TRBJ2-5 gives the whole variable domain AAGVIQSPRHLIKEKRETATLKCYPIPRHDTVYWYQQGPGQDPQFLISFYEKMQSDKGSIPDRFSAQQFSDYHSELNMSSLELGDSALYFCASSLRARRETQYFGPGTRLLVL.

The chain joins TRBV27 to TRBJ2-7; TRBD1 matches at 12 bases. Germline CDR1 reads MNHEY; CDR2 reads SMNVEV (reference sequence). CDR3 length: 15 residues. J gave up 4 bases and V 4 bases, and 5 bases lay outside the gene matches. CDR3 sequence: CASSWGTGGGYEQYF. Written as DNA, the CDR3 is TGTGCCAGCAGTTGGGGGACAGGGGGCGGGTACGAGCAGTACTTC.

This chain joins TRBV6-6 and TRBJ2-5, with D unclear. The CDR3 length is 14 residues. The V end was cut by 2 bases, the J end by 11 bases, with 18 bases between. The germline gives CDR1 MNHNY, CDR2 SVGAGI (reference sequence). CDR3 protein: CASSYGGVPGEQYF. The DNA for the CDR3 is TGTGCCAGCAGTTACGGTGGCGTCCCGGGTGAGCAGTACTTC.

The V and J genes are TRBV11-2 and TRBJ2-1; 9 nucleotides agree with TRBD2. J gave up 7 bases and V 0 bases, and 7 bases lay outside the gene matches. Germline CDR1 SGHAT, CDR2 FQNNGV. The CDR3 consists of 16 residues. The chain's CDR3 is CASSLDISGSKNEQFF. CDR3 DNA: TGTGCCAGCAGCTTAGATATTAGCGGGAGTAAAAATGAGCAGTTCTTC.